These T cell receptor beta chains were read from a single sample in a study of cytomegalovirus exposure and HLA in healthy donors. Clones were sequenced by immunoSEQ multiplex PCR, and TCRdb holds only the in-frame ones, with some missing. Here the sample spans fewer than 150,000 clones, approximately 82% being singletons. The source material was PBMCs. Receptor source: a young man in good health and CMV-seropositive. Each CDR3 is given with its conserved first and last residue. The D gene is left open where the match is weak. The size field is filled for only some rows; it gives once, few, many or a size class.

V gene: TRBV30; J gene: TRBJ1-2; D gene: .; clone size: .; CDR3 DNA: TGTGCCTCCGCCCCCCAGGGGTCTGGCTACACCTTC; CDR3 protein: CASAPQGSGYTF
V gene: TRBV5-1; J gene: TRBJ1-1; D gene: .; clone size: .; CDR3 DNA: TGCGCCAGCAGCTCACGGACAGTGAACACTGAAGCTTTCTTT; CDR3 protein: CASSSRTVNTEAFF
V gene: TRBV7-2; J gene: TRBJ1-2; D gene: TRBD1; clone size: .; CDR3 DNA: TGTGCCAGCAGCCCAAGTGGACAGGGGGGTGGCTACACCTTC; CDR3 protein: CASSPSGQGGGYTF
V gene: TRBV5-6; J gene: TRBJ1-2; D gene: .; clone size: once; CDR3 DNA: TGTGCCAGCAGCTTTGAACAGTCCTACATGTTCTATGGCTACACCTTC; CDR3 protein: CASSFEQSYMFYGYTF
V gene: TRBV27; J gene: TRBJ2-5; D gene: TRBD1; clone size: .; CDR3 DNA: TGTGCCAGCAGTTCGGACAGGGGGTACCAAGAGACCCAGTACTTC; CDR3 protein: CASSSDRGYQETQYF
V gene: TRBV10-3; J gene: TRBJ2-4; D gene: TRBD1; clone size: .; CDR3 DNA: TGTGCCATCAGCCGAGGGACAGGGGATGGAGACATTCAGTACTTC; CDR3 protein: CAISRGTGDGDIQYF
V gene: TRBV2; J gene: TRBJ1-3; D gene: .; clone size: .; CDR3 DNA: TGTGCCAGCAGTGAATGGGGCAGCTCTGGAAACACCATATATTTT; CDR3 protein: CASSEWGSSGNTIYF
V gene: TRBV18; J gene: TRBJ2-7; D gene: .; clone size: .; CDR3 DNA: TGTGCCAGCTCACCACATCTGTACGAGCAGTACTTC; CDR3 protein: CASSPHLYEQYF
V gene: TRBV5-4; J gene: TRBJ1-1; D gene: .; clone size: few; CDR3 DNA: TGTGCCAGCAGCTTGGATCGGGGGGAGACCTTTGAAGCTTTCTTT; CDR3 protein: CASSLDRGETFEAFF
V gene: TRBV7-2; J gene: TRBJ1-3; D gene: .; clone size: .; CDR3 DNA: TGTGCCAGCAGCTCTAGCCGGGGGGGAAACACCATATATTTT; CDR3 protein: CASSSSRGGNTIYF
V gene: TRBV25-1; J gene: TRBJ2-3; D gene: TRBD2; clone size: .; CDR3 DNA: TGTGCCAGCTACCGAGCGGGGTACACAGATACGCAGTATTTT; CDR3 protein: CASYRAGYTDTQYF
V gene: TRBV7-2; J gene: TRBJ1-2; D gene: TRBD1; clone size: once; CDR3 DNA: TGTGCCAGCAGCTCCCGACGACAGGGGGCGCGGCAGGATGGCTACACCTTC; CDR3 protein: CASSSRRQGARQDGYTF
V gene: TRBV7-9; J gene: TRBJ2-3; D gene: .; clone size: .; CDR3 DNA: TGTGCCAGCAGCTTACCGGATACGCAGTATTTT; CDR3 protein: CASSLPDTQYF
V gene: TRBV2; J gene: TRBJ2-2; D gene: TRBD2; clone size: .; CDR3 DNA: TGTGCCAGCAGTGTTACTAGCGGGAGGGCCGGCGGGGAGCTGTTTTTT; CDR3 protein: CASSVTSGRAGGELFF
V gene: TRBV5-6; J gene: TRBJ2-2; D gene: TRBD1; clone size: .; CDR3 DNA: TGTGCCAGCAGCTTGGGGGACAGAAACACCGGGGAGCTGTTTTTT; CDR3 protein: CASSLGDRNTGELFF
V gene: TRBV7-8; J gene: TRBJ2-7; D gene: .; clone size: .; CDR3 DNA: TGTGCCAGCAGCCCGACTCCCCTCCGCGAGCAGTACTTC; CDR3 protein: CASSPTPLREQYF
V gene: TRBV5-1; J gene: TRBJ1-1; D gene: TRBD1; clone size: .; CDR3 DNA: TGCGCCAGCAGCCTACAGGGGGGAAACACTGAAGCTTTCTTT; CDR3 protein: CASSLQGGNTEAFF
V gene: TRBV6-6; J gene: TRBJ1-2; D gene: .; clone size: .; CDR3 DNA: TGTGCCAGCAGCCGCTACGGGGGGGAATATGGCTACACCTTC; CDR3 protein: CASSRYGGEYGYTF
V gene: TRBV10-3; J gene: TRBJ1-2; D gene: .; clone size: .; CDR3 DNA: TGTGCCATCAGTGGAGGGCAGTCTTATGGCTACACCTTC; CDR3 protein: CAISGGQSYGYTF
V gene: TRBV6-6; J gene: TRBJ1-5; D gene: .; clone size: .; CDR3 DNA: TGTGCTGTAGGAGTTGATCAGCCCCAGCATTTT; CDR3 protein: CAVGVDQPQHF
V gene: TRBV5-1; J gene: TRBJ1-6; D gene: TRBD1; clone size: .; CDR3 DNA: TGCGCCAGCAGCCCGGTAGGTGGCAGGGGGCAAATCGGTTCACCCCTCCACTTT; CDR3 protein: CASSPVGGRGQIGSPLHF
V gene: TRBV9; J gene: TRBJ2-5; D gene: TRBD2; clone size: .; CDR3 DNA: TGTGCCAGCAGCGTGACTAGCGGGGGGTACCAAGAGACCCAGTACTTC; CDR3 protein: CASSVTSGGYQETQYF
V gene: TRBV7-3; J gene: TRBJ2-3; D gene: TRBD2; clone size: .; CDR3 DNA: TGTGCCAGCAGCTTAATCACTAGCGGGCTACAGTATTTT; CDR3 protein: CASSLITSGLQYF
V gene: TRBV6-1; J gene: TRBJ2-7; D gene: TRBD2; clone size: .; CDR3 DNA: TGTGCCAGCTCGGCACTAGCGGGACCCTACGAGCAGTACTTC; CDR3 protein: CASSALAGPYEQYF
V gene: TRBV11-2; J gene: TRBJ2-3; D gene: .; clone size: .; CDR3 DNA: TGTGCCAGCAGCTTACGGGGGAATCTTAACACAGATACGCAGTATTTT; CDR3 protein: CASSLRGNLNTDTQYF
V gene: TRBV5-1; J gene: TRBJ2-6; D gene: .; clone size: .; CDR3 DNA: TGCGCCAGCAGCTTGGGGGCCATCTCTGGGGCCAACGTCCTGACTTTC; CDR3 protein: CASSLGAISGANVLTF
V gene: TRBV5-5; J gene: TRBJ2-3; D gene: TRBD2; clone size: .; CDR3 DNA: TGTGCCAGCAGCACAGCGGGGAGACCCACAGATACGCAGTATTTT; CDR3 protein: CASSTAGRPTDTQYF
V gene: TRBV7-2; J gene: TRBJ1-2; D gene: .; clone size: few; CDR3 DNA: TGTGCCAGCAGCTCCCCCCCTTCCTATGGCTACACCTTC; CDR3 protein: CASSSPPSYGYTF
V gene: TRBV14; J gene: TRBJ2-7; D gene: .; clone size: once; CDR3 DNA: TGTGCCAGCAGCCAAGTACCGGGACAATTTGACGAGCAGTACTTC; CDR3 protein: CASSQVPGQFDEQYF